This T cell receptor (beta chain) was found in a study of shared clonotypes between healthy human individuals (dated by TCRdb to the early 2020s). The study in broad terms: A couple of women and three men aged 18 to 49 years were included in the cohort. For each donor, CD4 naive and CD4 memory were each given three plates, CD8 naive was given two plates, and CD8 memory was given one plate. Blood TCR repertoires of a handful of healthy adults were deeply sequenced to estimate repertoire size and the extent of clonotype sharing between individuals. To increase sequencing depth and limit assay-specific biases, TCR repertoire library preparation and sequencing were carried out by different laboratories using diverse techniques. Between about 0.8 and 9.5 billion PBMCs per donor were obtained by leukapheresis.

Using the deep immunoSEQ assay, TCR CDR3 regions were amplified from genomic DNA by multiplex PCR. Genomic DNA extracted from each cell subset was distributed evenly over all wells of several immunoSEQ 96-well plates, and each plate served as one replicate. For sorted subsets, roughly 190 ng of genomic DNA, equivalent to tens of thousands of T cell genomes, went into each replicate PCR. The purified libraries were quantified using a Qubit 3.0 fluorometer, sized with a Bioanalyzer 2100, and then quantified again using the KAPA Library Quantification kit. Every immunoSEQ 96-well plate was sequenced on a dedicated single-read 150-cycle Illumina NextSeq 550 flow cell. The paper's data handling went like this. Because only junctional sequences without quality scores were contained in the immunoSEQ output, filtering matching that applied to full-length reads could not be performed. To assign V/J genes and CDR3, sequences were annotated using PyIR, a Python wrapper for IgBLAST v1.9, with IMGT germline references. Reads with weak V/J assignments (E-value above 1e-6), missing CDR3, stop codons, out-of-frame junctions, or ambiguous translated residues were removed. V3J clonotypes were defined by identical inferred V gene, J gene, and CDR3 amino acid sequence. The percentage overlap between two repertoires was calculated by dividing the number of shared unique clonotypes by the size of the smaller repertoire. Three approaches were used to assess repertoire richness: RTK rarefaction, the Chao1 estimator, and Recon v2.1 estimates of unobserved clonotypes. Generation probabilities for all TCRbeta clonotypes obtained by the gDNA method from four donors were computed using OLGA. Drawn from immuneACCESS, this table holds only the in-frame rearrangements with V and J called that TCRdb kept. Clones are partly lost; checked studies trace under half to an unresolved V gene and leave the rest unexplained. The D gene and trimming were derived from the DNA, and the V and J assignments and clone size from that table. The sample table shows about 710,000 clones, and more than 70% are seen once. About 1.8% of the sample comes from the top ten.

Study-level results and caveats: When several donors were compared, the shared fraction of clonotypes was around 5% for naive CD4, over 3% for naive CD8, 2.3% for memory CD4, and roughly 0.43% for memory CD8. Because the study included only a small number of donors, the genetic and exposure-history diversity represented was limited. Naive subsets generally had larger estimated clonotype richness than memory subsets did. Sampling was restricted to blood, and TCR repertoires in tissues likely differ from the TCR repertoires found in blood. Higher generation probabilities were observed for clonotypes shared by all four sorted-subset donors than for non-shared clonotypes. Rarefaction of sorted-subset datasets indicated incomplete sequencing despite the large sequencing depth. Pairwise subsampling led to the expectation that sequencing depth would affect the degree of clonotype sharing among donors.

Spanning cysteine to phenylalanine, the CDR3 consists of 13 amino acids. Kept here is only the CDR3 DNA, which spans 39 bases and is read in frame from base 1. The V and J ends are trimmed by 3 bases and 5 bases, leaving 9 bases between them. The germline V gene supplies CDR1 MNHNS and CDR2 SASEGT. This clone was found many times. Its cognate antigen has yet to be identified. Base qualities were left out, and no much larger clone turns up one base away. Donors were healthy HIV-negative adults with no recently reported acute infections or vaccinations. Every donor was a Caucasian adult living in Nashville, Tennessee, USA. CD4+ T cells were enriched by magnetic negative selection; naive cells were then positively selected on CD45RA, and the negative fraction formed the memory subset. Blood was obtained by leukapheresis, after which PBMCs were separated by Ficoll-Histopaque density gradient centrifugation and cryopreserved in liquid nitrogen vapor phase. Analytical flow cytometry was used to check the purity and quantity of every magnetically sorted T cell population. Each sorted fraction had its genomic DNA isolated and then quantified by UV absorbance on a Nanodrop 2000c.

The sequence joins TRBV6-1 to TRBJ2-3, with the D gene uncertain. Material: memory CD4+ T cells sorted from blood. The cell subset or site label of this sample denotes: CD45RA-negative fraction. The TCR was taken from a woman aged 25-40 years in good health. The sequenced DNA: TGTGCCAGCAGTGAGGCAGTTCGAGATACGCAGTATTTT. Translated, this gives CASSEAVRDTQYF.